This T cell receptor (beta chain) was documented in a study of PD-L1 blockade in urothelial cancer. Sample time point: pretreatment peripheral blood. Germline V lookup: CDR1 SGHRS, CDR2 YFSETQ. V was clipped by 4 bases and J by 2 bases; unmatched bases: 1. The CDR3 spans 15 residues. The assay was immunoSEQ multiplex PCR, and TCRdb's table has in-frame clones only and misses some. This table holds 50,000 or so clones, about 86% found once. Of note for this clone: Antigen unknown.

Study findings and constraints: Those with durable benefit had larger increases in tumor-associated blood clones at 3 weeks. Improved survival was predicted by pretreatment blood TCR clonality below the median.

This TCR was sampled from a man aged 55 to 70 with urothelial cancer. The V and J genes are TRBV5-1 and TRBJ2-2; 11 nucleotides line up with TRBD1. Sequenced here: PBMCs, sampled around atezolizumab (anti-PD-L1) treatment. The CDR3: CASSGTGGNTGELFF. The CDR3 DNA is TGCGCCAGCAGCGGGACAGGGGGAAACACCGGGGAGCTGTTTTTT.